These 4 T cell receptor beta chains came from one sample sequenced in a study of T cell responses to AZD1222 COVID-19 vaccine. Sequenced by immunoSEQ multiplex PCR; TCRdb stores in-frame clones only, minus some. The sample has about 92,000 clones, 88% seen once; the top ten hold 4.5% to 6%. The sequencing here drew on peripheral blood, taken on day 0 of AZD1222 vaccination. The receptors shown here come from an adult in good health.

This clone was seen only once. The gene calls are TRBV28 and TRBJ1-2, with 7 bases matching TRBD1. The CDR3 consists of 18 residues. Germline CDR1 MDHEN, CDR2 SYDVKM. The J segment lost 0 bases and the V segment lost 2 bases, leaving 12 bases of the junction unmatched. This chain's CDR3 is CASSLGYRDSEANYGYTF. The CDR3 coding sequence is TGTGCCAGCAGTTTAGGGTACCGGGACAGCGAAGCTAACTATGGCTACACCTTC.

The chain is built from TRBV18 and TRBJ1-5, with D unclear. From germline, CDR1 is KGHSH and CDR2 LQKENI. V was cut by 2 bases and J by 1 base, with 3 bases left in between. The CDR3 length is 13 residues. The DNA for the CDR3 is TGTGCCAGCTCACCAAAGAGCAATCAGCCCCAGCATTTT. This gives the protein CASSPKSNQPQHF.

This rearrangement joins TRBV11-2 to TRBJ1-2, with unresolved D. Germline values: CDR1 SGHAT, CDR2 FQNNGV. V lost 0 bases and J 4 bases, leaving 3 bases between the germline ends. The CDR3 loop spans 12 amino acids. CDR3 amino acids: CASSLDSYGYTF. The CDR3 DNA sequence: TGTGCCAGCAGCTTAGACAGCTATGGCTACACCTTC.

The chain has TRBV7-9 and TRBJ2-5, with 10 bases matching TRBD2. Germline-derived CDR1 and CDR2 are SEHNR and FQNEAQ (reference sequence). The CDR3 is 14 residues long. V gave up 3 bases and J gave up 5 bases; unmatched junction bases: 3. CDR3 nucleotides: TGTGCCAGCAGCTTGCTAGCGGGAGAGGAGACCCAGTACTTC. This translates into CASSLLAGEETQYF.